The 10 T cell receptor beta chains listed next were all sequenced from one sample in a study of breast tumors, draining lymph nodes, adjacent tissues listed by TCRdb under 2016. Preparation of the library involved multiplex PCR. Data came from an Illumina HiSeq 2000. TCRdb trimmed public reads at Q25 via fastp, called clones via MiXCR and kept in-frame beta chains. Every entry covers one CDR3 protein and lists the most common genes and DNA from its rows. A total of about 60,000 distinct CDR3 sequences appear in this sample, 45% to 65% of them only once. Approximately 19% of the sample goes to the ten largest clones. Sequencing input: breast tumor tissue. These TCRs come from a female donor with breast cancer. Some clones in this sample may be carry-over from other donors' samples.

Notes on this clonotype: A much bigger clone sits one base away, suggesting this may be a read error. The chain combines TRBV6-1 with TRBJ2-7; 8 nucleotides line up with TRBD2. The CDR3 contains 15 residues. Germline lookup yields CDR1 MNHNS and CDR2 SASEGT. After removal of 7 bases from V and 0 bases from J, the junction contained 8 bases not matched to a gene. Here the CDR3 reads CASNQGAGDSYEQYF. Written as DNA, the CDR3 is TGTGCCAGCAATCAGGGAGCGGGGGACTCCTACGAGCAGTACTTC.

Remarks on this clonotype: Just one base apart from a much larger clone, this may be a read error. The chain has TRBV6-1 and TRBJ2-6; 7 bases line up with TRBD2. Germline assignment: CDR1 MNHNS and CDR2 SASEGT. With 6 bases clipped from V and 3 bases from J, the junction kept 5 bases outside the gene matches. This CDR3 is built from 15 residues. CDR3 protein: CASRPTSSGANVLTF. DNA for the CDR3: TGTGCCAGCAGACCGACTAGCAGTGGGGCCAACGTCCTGACTTTC.

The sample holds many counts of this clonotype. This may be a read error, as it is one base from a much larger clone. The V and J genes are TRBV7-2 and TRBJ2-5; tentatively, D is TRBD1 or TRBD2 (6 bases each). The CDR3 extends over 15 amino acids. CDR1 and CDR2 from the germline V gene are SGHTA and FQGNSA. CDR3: CASSLFWGALKTQHF. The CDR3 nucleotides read TGTGCCAGCAGCTTATTTTGGGGGGCGTTGAAGACCCAGCACTTC.

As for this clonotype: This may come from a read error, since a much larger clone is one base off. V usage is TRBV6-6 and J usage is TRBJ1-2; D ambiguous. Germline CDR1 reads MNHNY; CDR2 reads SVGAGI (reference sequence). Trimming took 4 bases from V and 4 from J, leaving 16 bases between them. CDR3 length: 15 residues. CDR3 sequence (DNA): TGTGCCAGCAGTTCCTCACTACCTTCCCTCTATGGCTACACCTTC. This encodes CASSSSLPSLYGYTF.

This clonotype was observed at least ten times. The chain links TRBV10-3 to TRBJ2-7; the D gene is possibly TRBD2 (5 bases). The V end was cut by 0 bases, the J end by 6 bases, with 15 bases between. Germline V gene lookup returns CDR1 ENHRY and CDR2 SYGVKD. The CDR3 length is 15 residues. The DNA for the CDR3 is TGTGCCATCAGTGAGTCTAGCGCTTCTCTCTCCGAGCAGTACTTC. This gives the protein CAISESSASLSEQYF.

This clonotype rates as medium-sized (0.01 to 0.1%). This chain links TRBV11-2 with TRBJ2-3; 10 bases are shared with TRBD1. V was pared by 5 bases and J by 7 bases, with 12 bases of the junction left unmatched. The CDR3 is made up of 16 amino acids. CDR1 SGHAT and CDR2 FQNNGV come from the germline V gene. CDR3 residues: CASSPRGDRGVYTQYF. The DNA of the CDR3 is TGTGCCAGCAGCCCTAGGGGGGACAGGGGAGTGTATACGCAGTATTTT.

CDR3 sequence reads: CASTPTSGITRDEQFF. The CDR3 DNA is TGTGCCAGCACCCCGACTAGCGGGATCACCCGGGATGAGCAGTTCTTC. The chain uses TRBV7-6 and TRBJ2-1; 11 bases are shared with TRBD2. V shed 7 bases and J 8 bases; nucleotides not matched to a gene: 13. Germline V gene lookup returns CDR1 SGHVS and CDR2 FNYEAQ. The CDR3 length is 16 residues. Full variable domain (missing parts from reference TRBV7-6 and TRBJ2-1): GAGVSQSPRYKVTKRGQDVALRCDPISGHVSLYWYRQALGQGPEFLTYFNYEAQQDKSGLPNDRFSAERPEGSISTLTIQRTEQRDSAMYRCASTPTSGITRDEQFFGPGTRLTVL.

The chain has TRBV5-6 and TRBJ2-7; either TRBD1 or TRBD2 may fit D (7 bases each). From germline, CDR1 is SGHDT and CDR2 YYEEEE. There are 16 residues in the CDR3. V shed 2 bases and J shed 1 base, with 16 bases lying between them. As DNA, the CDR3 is TGTGCCAGCAGCTTCGGGCCAGCGGGACAGTCCTACGAGCAGTACTTC. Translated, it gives CASSFGPAGQSYEQYF.

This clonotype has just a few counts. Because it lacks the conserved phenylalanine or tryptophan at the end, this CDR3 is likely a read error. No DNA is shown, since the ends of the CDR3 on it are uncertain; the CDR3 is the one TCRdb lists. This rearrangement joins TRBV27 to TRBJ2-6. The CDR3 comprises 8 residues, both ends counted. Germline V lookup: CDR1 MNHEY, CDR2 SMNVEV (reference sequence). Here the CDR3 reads CASSTRTS.

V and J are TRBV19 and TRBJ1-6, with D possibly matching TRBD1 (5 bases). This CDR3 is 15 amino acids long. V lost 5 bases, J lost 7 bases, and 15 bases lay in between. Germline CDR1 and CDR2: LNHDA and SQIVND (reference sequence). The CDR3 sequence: CASSFGTSGNSPLHF. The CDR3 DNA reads TGTGCCAGTAGTTTCGGGACTAGCGGGAATTCACCCCTCCACTTT.